What follows are 24 T cell receptor beta chains derived from one specimen sequenced in a study of ipilimumab plus nivolumab after autologous stem cell transplantation. Produced via immunoSEQ multiplex PCR; TCRdb's table is partial and in-frame only. The sample includes tens of thousands of clones, 85% to 95% of them seen just once. The sample was PBMCs, taken in a trial of ipilimumab plus nivolumab as post-transplant consolidation. The receptors stem from a male donor with multiple myeloma.

The rearrangement links TRBV6-4 to TRBJ1-2, with D uncertain. V was pared by 6 bases and J by 2 bases, with 13 bases between. The CDR3 totals 14 residues. Germline CDR1 and CDR2: MRHNA and SNTAGT. The CDR3 bases are TGTGCCAGCAGAGAAGGGTGGAGCAACTATGGCTACACCTTC. Translating gives CASREGWSNYGYTF.

This clone was seen more than once but under ten times. V is TRBV5-6 and J is TRBJ1-5, with 7 bases identical to TRBD1. The CDR3 loop spans 15 amino acids. Germline loops: CDR1 SGHDT, CDR2 YYEEEE. The V segment lost 0 bases and the J segment 3 bases; nucleotides outside the gene matches: 3. This chain's CDR3 is CASSLAGGYNQPQHF. The CDR3, as DNA: TGTGCCAGCAGCTTGGCAGGGGGTTACAATCAGCCCCAGCATTTT.

The genes are TRBV27 and TRBJ2-6, with 8 bases lining up with TRBD1. The V segment lost 3 bases and the J segment 4 bases; nucleotides outside the gene matches: 5. The CDR3 contains 16 residues. Looked up from germline, CDR1 is MNHEY and CDR2 is SMNVEV (reference sequence). CDR3 coding DNA: TGTGCCAGCAGTTTCCAGGGGGCGAAGGGGGCCAACGTCCTGACTTTC. Translated: CASSFQGAKGANVLTF.

The V and J genes are TRBV2 and TRBJ1-6, with 8 bases lining up with TRBD1. The CDR3 is 14 amino acids. Germline V gene data show CDR1 as SNHLY and CDR2 as FYNNEI. With V trimmed by 5 bases and J by 10 bases, 7 bases remained unmatched. CDR3 region: CASSRQGNVSPLHF. CDR3 nucleotide sequence: TGTGCCAGCAGTCGACAGGGGAATGTGTCACCCCTCCACTTT.

The chain carries TRBV6-5 and TRBJ2-3; 8 nucleotides align to TRBD2. Germline V gene data show CDR1 as MNHEY and CDR2 as SVGAGI. This CDR3 region has 14 residues. J gave up 2 bases and V 5 bases, and 3 bases lay outside the gene matches. The CDR3 nucleotides read TGTGCCAGCAGTGCTGGACTAGCCACAGATACGCAGTATTTT. It yields the protein CASSAGLATDTQYF.

This clone appeared a single time. The J gene is TRBJ2-3, the V gene TRBV15, with 7 bases identical to TRBD2. With 3 bases clipped from V and 1 base from J, the junction kept 10 bases outside the gene matches. CDR1 is LNHNV, CDR2 YYDKDF, per germline (reference sequence). The CDR3 has 17 residues. The DNA of the CDR3 is TGTGCCACCAGCAGGGACTTTAGCGGGTTACGCACAGATACGCAGTATTTT. It translates to CATSRDFSGLRTDTQYF.

The J gene is TRBJ2-2, the V gene TRBV13; D remains ambiguous. This CDR3 is built from 13 residues. V lost 4 bases and J lost 0, with 3 bases in between. Per the germline V gene, CDR1 is PRHDT and CDR2 is FYEKMQ (reference sequence). CDR3 nucleotides: TGTGCCAGCAGCTCTCCGAACACCGGGGAGCTGTTTTTT. Translation: CASSSPNTGELFF.

V and J are TRBV7-7 and TRBJ1-1; 12 nucleotides align to TRBD1. The germline V gene encodes CDR1 SSHAT and CDR2 FNYEAQ (reference sequence). Trimming took 5 bases from V and 7 from J; bases not matched to a gene: 5. CDR3 length: 14 amino acids. The CDR3 DNA reads as TGTGCCAGCAGCCCGGGGACAGGGGGCGGTGAAGCTTTCTTT. Translating it yields CASSPGTGGGEAFF.

V usage is TRBV30 and J usage is TRBJ2-2; 16 bases agree with TRBD2. The length of the CDR3 is 18 residues. Germline CDR1 GTSNPN, CDR2 SVGIG (reference sequence). Trimming at V came to 2 bases and at J to 0 bases, leaving 3 bases not matched to a gene. The CDR3 is CAWSSGLAGGPNTGELFF. The CDR3 DNA reads TGTGCCTGGAGTTCGGGACTAGCGGGGGGGCCGAACACCGGGGAGCTGTTTTTT.

V usage is TRBV7-2 and J usage is TRBJ2-1; tentative D call: TRBD2 (5 bases). The CDR3 is made up of 14 amino acids. V lost 0 bases and J lost 6, with 9 bases in between. CDR1 SGHTA and CDR2 FQGNSA come from the germline V gene. Here the CDR3 reads CASSLAGVLNEQFF. CDR3 nucleotide sequence: TGTGCCAGCAGCTTAGCGGGAGTTCTCAATGAGCAGTTCTTC.

The chain has TRBV28 and TRBJ1-5, with TRBD1 as a possible D gene (5 bases). Germline assignment: CDR1 MDHEN and CDR2 SYDVKM. This CDR3 has 15 amino acids. Trimming stripped 2 bases from V and 3 bases from J, with 11 bases between. CDR3 in DNA: TGTGCCAGCAGTTTAGGTGGGACCTACAATCAGCCCCAGCATTTT. It codes for CASSLGGTYNQPQHF.

The chain is built from TRBV5-5 and TRBJ1-4; D is possibly TRBD1 (5 bases). CDR1 and CDR2 (germline): SGHKS, YYEKEE (reference sequence). The V end lost 2 bases, the J end lost 5 bases, and 13 bases lay between the germline ends. The CDR3 sequence is 15 residues long. The CDR3 DNA reads TGTGCCAGCAGCTTATACGGGGCGCAGAATGAAAAACTGTTTTTT. Translation gives CASSLYGAQNEKLFF.

The table lists this clone with a count of one. The chain combines TRBV4-1 with TRBJ1-4; D possibly corresponds to TRBD1 (5 bases). The CDR3 loop spans 14 amino acids. Germline V lookup: CDR1 MGHRA, CDR2 YSYEKL. Trimming left V 2 bases short and J 5 bases short, with 9 bases between. CDR3 sequence: CASSQRQLNEKLFF. CDR3 coding DNA: TGCGCCAGCAGCCAAAGACAGCTAAATGAAAAACTGTTTTTT.

The chain employs TRBV5-4 and TRBJ1-1; possibly TRBD1 for D (6 bases). The CDR3 loop spans 17 amino acids. With 2 bases removed from V and 0 bases from J, the gap between germline ends came to 17 bases. Looked up from germline, CDR1 is SGHNT and CDR2 is YYREEE (reference sequence). The chain's CDR3 is CASSFSAGDHMNTEAFF. CDR3 in DNA: TGTGCCAGCAGCTTTTCAGCAGGGGATCACATGAACACTGAAGCTTTCTTT.

This sequence joins TRBV2 and TRBJ1-1; 7 nucleotides line up with TRBD1. Germline loops: CDR1 SNHLY, CDR2 FYNNEI. V was clipped by 8 bases and J by 2 bases; unmatched bases: 5. The CDR3 is 13 amino acids. CDR3 protein: CASGRGLNTEAFF. The DNA of the CDR3 is TGTGCCAGCGGGAGGGGGCTTAACACTGAAGCTTTCTTT. The full variable domain, completed using reference TRBV2 and TRBJ1-1, is EPEVTQTPSHQVTQMGQEVILRCVPISNHLYFYWYRQILGQKVEFLVSFYNNEISEKSEIFDDQFSVERPDGSNFTLKIRSTKLEDSAMYFCASGRGLNTEAFFGQGTRLTVV.

The chain combines TRBV28 with TRBJ1-2; 8 nucleotides line up with TRBD1. V was clipped by 6 bases and J by 2 bases; unmatched bases: 14. CDR3 length equals 17 residues. Germline CDR1 reads MDHEN; CDR2 reads SYDVKM. The CDR3 sequence is CASSPPGQELKNYGYTF. For the CDR3, the DNA is TGTGCCAGCAGCCCCCCGGGACAGGAATTGAAAAACTATGGCTACACCTTC.

The CDR3 nucleotides read TGTGCCAGCAGCTATGGGGTGAACACTGAAGCTTTCTTT. It is translated as CASSYGVNTEAFF. This rearrangement joins TRBV11-3 to TRBJ1-1; no clear D gene. The CDR3 is 13 amino acids. V was trimmed by 4 bases and J by 0 bases, leaving 6 bases between them. From germline, CDR1 is SGHNT and CDR2 YENEEA.

This sequence joins TRBV9 and TRBJ2-3; the match to TRBD2 covers 12 bases. With V trimmed by 3 bases and J by 8 bases, 16 bases remained unmatched. Germline values: CDR1 SGDLS, CDR2 YYNGEE. This CDR3 is 18 amino acids long. CDR3 DNA sequence: TGTGCCAGCAGCGCCTCTAGCGGGGGGGCCCAGGAGGGAGCTACGCAGTATTTT. This translates into CASSASSGGAQEGATQYF.

The chain has TRBV15 and TRBJ2-5; 12 nucleotides match TRBD2. The CDR3 contains 17 residues. The V and J ends lost 5 bases and 3 bases, in that order; junction bases with no gene match: 10. CDR1 and CDR2 from the germline V gene are LNHNV and YYDKDF (reference sequence). The CDR3 spells CATSGWASGRAEETQYF. The CDR3 nucleotides are TGTGCCACCAGCGGATGGGCTAGCGGGAGGGCCGAAGAGACCCAGTACTTC. Filled out from reference TRBV15 and TRBJ2-5, the complete variable domain reads DAMVIQNPRYQVTQFGKPVTLSCSQTLNHNVMYWYQQKSSQAPKLLFHYYDKDFNNEADTPDNFQSRRPNTSFCFLDIRSPGLGDTAMYLCATSGWASGRAEETQYFGPGTRLLVL.

The J gene is TRBJ1-5, the V gene TRBV18; D gene unclear. CDR1 is KGHSH and CDR2 is LQKENI in the germline V gene. V gave up 3 bases and J gave up 4 bases, with 7 bases separating them. This CDR3 region has 13 residues. The CDR3 DNA reads as TGTGCCAGCTCACCTGGAGGTAATCAGCCCCAGCATTTT. As protein: CASSPGGNQPQHF. Using reference TRBV18 and TRBJ1-5 for the parts outside the CDR3, the full variable domain is NAGVMQNPRHLVRRRGQEARLRCSPMKGHSHVYWYRQLPEEGLKFMVYLQKENIIDESGMPKERFSAEFPKEGPSILRIQQVVRGDSAAYFCASSPGGNQPQHFGDGTRLSIL.

This clone has a single count. The gene calls are TRBV2 and TRBJ1-2, with D possibly TRBD1 on 6 matching bases. Germline V gene data show CDR1 as SNHLY and CDR2 as FYNNEI. This CDR3 is 13 amino acids long. Trimming pared 5 bases from V and 8 bases from J, leaving 15 bases between. The CDR3 nucleotides are TGTGCCAGCAGTCGGGACACCCCCCGGGGCTACACCTTC. Translation: CASSRDTPRGYTF.

The chain uses TRBV6-1 and TRBJ2-5, with 12 bases aligning to TRBD2. Germline V CDR1 and CDR2: MNHNS, SASEGT. CDR3 length: 15 residues. V lost 5 bases and J lost 4; bases outside the gene matches: 5. This chain's CDR3 is CASSREGLAGETQYF. DNA for the CDR3: TGTGCCAGCAGTCGGGAGGGACTAGCGGGAGAGACCCAGTACTTC.

The chain carries TRBV6-5 and TRBJ1-1, with a weak D call TRBD1 (6 bases). The CDR3 is 14 amino acids. The V gene's germline CDR1 is MNHEY and CDR2 SVGAGI. V lost 4 bases and J lost 5, with 14 bases in between. CDR3 DNA sequence: TGTGCCAGCAGTTCCGTCACAGGGCGGACTGAAGCTTTCTTT. Protein sequence: CASSSVTGRTEAFF.

The chain uses TRBV27 and TRBJ2-7; 10 bases fit TRBD1. The CDR3 is 17 amino acids. V lost 4 bases, J lost 4 bases, and 13 bases stayed unmatched. Germline lookup yields CDR1 MNHEY and CDR2 SMNVEV (reference sequence). Here the CDR3 DNA reads TGTGCCAGCAGTTCTATGCCTTTCCCGGGACAGGGGTACGAGCAGTACTTC. Its translation: CASSSMPFPGQGYEQYF.